The following is a TCR beta chain sequence with its context. Its target is not known. The sample comes from a study of T cells in Graves' hyperthyroidism and ophthalmopathy. Regarding the study as a whole: Blood shared most expanded thyroid clonotypes above 0.001.

Investigators excluded patients with uncontrolled infection, other autoimmune disease, pregnancy or lactation. The germline V gene encodes CDR1 SGHRS and CDR2 YFSETQ. The V gene lost 0 bases and the J gene lost 5 bases, with 11 bases spanning the gap. The CDR3 is made up of 14 amino acids. Amplification of TCR beta CDR3 regions was performed using RNA transcripts as template. First-round RT-PCR of the TCR CDR3 relied on the HTBI primer set. Each CDR3 protein is one row after TCRdb ran MiXCR on the multiplex PCR reads. The sample records 660,000 or so distinct CDR3 sequences, just under 45% being singletons.

The V call is TRBV5-1, the J call TRBJ1-1, with a weak D call TRBD1 (5 bases). The origin of this receptor is an adult man with Graves' disease, either hyperthyroidism or ophthalmopathy (not recorded which). The sample taken for sequencing was peripheral blood or thyroid tissue (not recorded which). The CDR3 region has the DNA TGCGCCAGCAGCTTGGTGGGGGACGCAACTGAAGCTTTCTTT. Translated: CASSLVGDATEAFF.